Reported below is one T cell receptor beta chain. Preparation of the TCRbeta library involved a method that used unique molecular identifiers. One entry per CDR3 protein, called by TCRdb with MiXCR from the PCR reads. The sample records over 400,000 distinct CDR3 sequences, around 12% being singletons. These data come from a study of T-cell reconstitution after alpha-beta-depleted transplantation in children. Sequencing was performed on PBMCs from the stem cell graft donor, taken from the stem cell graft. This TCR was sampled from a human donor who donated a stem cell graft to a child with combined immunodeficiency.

In nucleotides, the CDR3 is TGCGCCAGCAGCCCGGGACAGGGGGCTGAAGAGCAGTACTTC. Its translation is CASSPGQGAEEQYF. The rearrangement uses TRBV5-1 and TRBJ2-7; 12 bases map to TRBD1. CDR1 is SGHRS and CDR2 is YFSETQ in the germline V gene. This CDR3 has 14 amino acids. The V segment lost 4 bases and the J segment 7 bases; nucleotides outside the gene matches: 6.